This is a list of T cell receptor beta chains from one sample in a study of Ad26.COV2.S vaccination and SARS-CoV-2 variants. This table comes from immunoSEQ multiplex PCR, and its TCRdb copy is limited to in-frame clones, with some not included. The sample contains about 350,000 clones, roughly 94% of which appear only once. The sequences come from peripheral blood, collected after recovery from COVID-19. The receptors originated from a human donor who had recovered from COVID-19. Both conserved end residues are part of each CDR3. A D gene is named only where the DNA matches it firmly. Clone sizes are given selectively: once, few, many, or a class where the clone is expanded.

13	-	TRBV7-9	TRBJ1-5	once	TGTGCCAGCAGCTTAGGGAAAGATCAGCCCCAGCATTTT	CASSLGKDQPQHF
16	TRBD1	TRBV10-2	TRBJ1-3	-	TGCGCCAGCGGAATCAGGGGGCTGGGCTCTGGAAACACCATATATTTT	CASGIRGLGSGNTIYF
15	TRBD1	TRBV6-5	TRBJ1-3	-	TGTGCCAGCACTGCGGACAGGTCGTCTGGAAACACCATATATTTT	CASTADRSSGNTIYF
14	-	TRBV9	TRBJ2-2	-	TGTGCCAGCAGGATGACAGGGAACACCGGGGAGCTGTTTTTT	CASRMTGNTGELFF
15	-	TRBV9	TRBJ2-5	-	TGTGCCAGCAGCGTAGGGGGCGGGGCCCAAGAGACCCAGTACTTC	CASSVGGGAQETQYF
13	-	TRBV15	TRBJ2-2	-	TGTGCCACCATGGGTAGGGGCCCCGGGGAGCTGTTTTTT	CATMGRGPGELFF
15	-	TRBV6-2/TRBV6-3	TRBJ1-2	-	TGTGCCAGCAGTCAACCGGCCGGAATAGGAAGTGGCTACACCTTC	CASSQPAGIGSGYTF
13	-	TRBV11-2	TRBJ2-5	-	TGTGCCAGCAGCTTAATTCTGGGGGAGACCCAGTACTTC	CASSLILGETQYF
15	TRBD1	TRBV6-6	TRBJ1-5	-	TGTGCCAGCAGTTACCAGGGGGCAAGCTATGTTCCCCAGCATTTT	CASSYQGASYVPQHF
16	TRBD1	TRBV7-2	TRBJ1-6	-	TGTGCCAGCAGCGCCAGGGACAGCCTGTATAATTCACCCCTCCACTTT	CASSARDSLYNSPLHF